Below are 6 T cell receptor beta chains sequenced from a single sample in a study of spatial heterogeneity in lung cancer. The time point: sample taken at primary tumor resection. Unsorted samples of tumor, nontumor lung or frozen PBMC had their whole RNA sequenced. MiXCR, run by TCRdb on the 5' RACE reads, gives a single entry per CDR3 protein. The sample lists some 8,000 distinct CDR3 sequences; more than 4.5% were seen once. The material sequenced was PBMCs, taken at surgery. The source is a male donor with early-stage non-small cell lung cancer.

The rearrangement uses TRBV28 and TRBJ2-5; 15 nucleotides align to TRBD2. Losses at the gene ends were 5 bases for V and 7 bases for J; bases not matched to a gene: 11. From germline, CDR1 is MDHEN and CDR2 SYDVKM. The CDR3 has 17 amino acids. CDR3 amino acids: CASSPRGLAGGSATQYF. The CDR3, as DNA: TGTGCCAGCAGTCCTCGGGGACTAGCGGGGGGCAGCGCGACCCAGTACTTC. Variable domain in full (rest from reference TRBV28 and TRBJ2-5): DVKVTQSSRYLVKRTGEKVFLECVQDMDHENMFWYRQDPGLGLRLIYFSYDVKMKEKGDIPEGYSVSREKKERFSLILESASTNQTSMYLCASSPRGLAGGSATQYFGPGTRLLVL.

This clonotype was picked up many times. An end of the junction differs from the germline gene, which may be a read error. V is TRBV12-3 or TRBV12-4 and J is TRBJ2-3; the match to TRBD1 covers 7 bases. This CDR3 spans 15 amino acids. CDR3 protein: CASSLGQLSTDTQYF. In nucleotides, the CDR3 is TGTGCCAGCAGTCTGGGACAGCTTAGCACGGATACGCAGTATTTT.

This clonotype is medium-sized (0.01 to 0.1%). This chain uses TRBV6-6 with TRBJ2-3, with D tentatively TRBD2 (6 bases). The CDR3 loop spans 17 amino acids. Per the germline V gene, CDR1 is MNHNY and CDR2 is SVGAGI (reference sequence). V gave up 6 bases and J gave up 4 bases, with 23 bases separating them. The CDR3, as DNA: TGTGCCAGCAGAACGGGAGCCCTAGCCGGAGTGGCAGATACGCAGTATTTT. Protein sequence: CASRTGALAGVADTQYF.

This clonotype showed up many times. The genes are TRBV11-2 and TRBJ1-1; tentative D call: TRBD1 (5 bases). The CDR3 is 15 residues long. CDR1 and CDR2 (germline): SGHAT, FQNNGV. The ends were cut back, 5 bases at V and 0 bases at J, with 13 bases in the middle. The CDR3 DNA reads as TGTGCCAGCAGCCCTCTAAGGGGAATGAACACTGAAGCTTTCTTT. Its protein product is CASSPLRGMNTEAFF.

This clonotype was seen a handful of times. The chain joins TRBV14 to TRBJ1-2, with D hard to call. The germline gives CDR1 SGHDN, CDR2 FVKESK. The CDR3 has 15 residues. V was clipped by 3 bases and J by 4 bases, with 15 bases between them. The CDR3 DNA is TGTGCCAGCAGCCATTTTGTCGGGGTTGGCTATGGCTACACCTTC. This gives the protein CASSHFVGVGYGYTF. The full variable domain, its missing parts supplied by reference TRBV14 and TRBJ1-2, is EAGVTQFPSHSVIEKGQTVTLRCDPISGHDNLYWYRRVMGKEIKFLLHFVKESKQDESGMPNNRFLAERTGGTYSTLKVQPAELEDSGVYFCASSHFVGVGYGYTFGSGTRLTVV.

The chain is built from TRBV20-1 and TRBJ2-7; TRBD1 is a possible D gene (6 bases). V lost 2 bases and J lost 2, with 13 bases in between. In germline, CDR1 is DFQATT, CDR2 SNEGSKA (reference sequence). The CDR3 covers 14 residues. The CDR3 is CSARQGRPPYEQYF. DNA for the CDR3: TGCAGTGCTAGACAGGGGCGACCTCCCTACGAGCAGTACTTC.